This T cell receptor beta chain was sequenced in a study of blood T cell repertoires in COVID-19. In the source study's methods: From reference gene primer amplification, estimates of nucleated cell counts were derived. Profiled with immunoSEQ multiplex PCR; TCRdb holds only in-frame clones, not every one. The D gene and trimming were derived from the DNA, and the V and J assignments and clone size from that table. The data contain around 30,000 clones, about 90% of them singletons. V was pared by 3 bases and J by 2 bases, with 23 bases of the junction left unmatched. The CDR3 is 21 residues long. CDR1 LNHDA and CDR2 SQIVND come from the germline V gene (reference sequence).

This receptor was obtained from a man aged 80 or over with acute or convalescent COVID-19. Sample: peripheral blood. The chain employs TRBV19 and TRBJ2-7; 9 nucleotides agree with TRBD1. CDR3 in amino acids: CASSIRPLGQGTLTLTYEQYF. For the CDR3, the DNA is TGTGCCAGTAGTATCAGGCCCCTAGGACAGGGGACCCTTACCCTCACCTACGAGCAGTACTTC.